The 17 T cell receptor beta chains presented below share a single source sample, sequenced in a study of blood T cells in healthy people across ages. A second PCR, run for roughly 7 to 11 cycles, used a sample-barcoded 5' primer plus a J-beta primer mix. One entry per CDR3 protein results from TCRdb running MiXCR on the 5' RACE reads. The sample yields about 900,000 distinct CDR3 sequences, less than 80% seen once. Sequenced material: blood. These receptors came from a man aged 25-45 years in good health.

The J gene is TRBJ2-1, the V gene TRBV7-6; 12 bases are a match to TRBD2. Germline assignment: CDR1 SGHVS and CDR2 FNYEAQ. The CDR3 totals 15 residues. V shed 3 bases, J shed 9 bases, and the junction held 6 bases outside the gene matches. The CDR3 DNA is TGTGCCAGCAGCTTCGGGACTAGCGGGTCGGGTGAGCAGTTCTTC. This sequence encodes CASSFGTSGSGEQFF. Full variable domain (rest looked up from reference TRBV7-6 and TRBJ2-1): GAGVSQSPRYKVTKRGQDVALRCDPISGHVSLYWYRQALGQGPEFLTYFNYEAQQDKSGLPNDRFSAERPEGSISTLTIQRTEQRDSAMYRCASSFGTSGSGEQFFGPGTRLTVL.

The chain joins TRBV29-1 to TRBJ1-4, with 7 bases aligning to TRBD1. Trimming removed 6 bases from V and 3 bases from J; junction bases left unmatched: 7. Germline V gives CDR1 SQVTM, CDR2 ANQGSEA. The CDR3 contains 14 residues. The DNA of the CDR3 is TGCAGCGTGCCGGGAGGGACAGCTAATGAAAAACTGTTTTTT. Translation: CSVPGGTANEKLFF.

The rearrangement uses TRBV6-1 and TRBJ2-3; TRBD1 matches at 8 bases. CDR3 size: 15 residues. CDR1 and CDR2 (germline): MNHNS, SASEGT. The junction had 8 bases not matched to a gene; V was cut back by 9 bases and J by 0 bases. This CDR3 reads CASVTGVTSTDTQYF. The CDR3, as DNA: TGTGCCAGTGTGACAGGGGTCACTAGCACAGATACGCAGTATTTT.

This clonotype was observed a handful of times. J is TRBJ2-4 and V is TRBV20-1; D may be TRBD2 (7 bases). TRBJ2-7 explains the end of the DNA better; the J call may be wrong. CDR1 is DFQATT, CDR2 SNEGSKA, per germline (reference sequence). This CDR3 spans 13 amino acids. The CDR3: CSAGGPGQGEQYF. Written as DNA, the CDR3 is TGCAGTGCCGGGGGGCCGGGTCAGGGCGAGCAGTACTTC.

This clonotype was seen only a few times. V and J are TRBV7-2 and TRBJ2-1; D unresolved. Germline V CDR1 and CDR2: SGHTA, FQGNSA. There are 17 residues in the CDR3. Trimming shortened V by 3 bases and J by 0 bases, and 15 bases separated the two germline ends. The CDR3 loop reads CASSFQTRLSSYNEQFF. In DNA form, the CDR3 reads TGTGCCAGCAGCTTCCAGACTCGCCTGAGCTCCTACAATGAGCAGTTCTTC.

The rearrangement uses TRBV27 and TRBJ2-5; possibly TRBD2 for D (5 bases). The end of the DNA is better explained by TRBJ2-7, so the J call may be wrong. This CDR3 comprises 15 residues. CDR1 and CDR2 from the germline V gene are MNHEY and SMNVEV (reference sequence). The CDR3 nucleotides read TGTGCCAGCAGTCTAACTATTGGGCTGGAGGACGAGCAGTACTTC. Translation gives CASSLTIGLEDEQYF.

The chain couples TRBV29-1 to TRBJ2-1, with 10 bases matching TRBD2. This CDR3 is built from 14 residues. Germline loops: CDR1 SQVTM, CDR2 ANQGSEA. V was pared by 4 bases and J by 7 bases, with 7 bases of the junction left unmatched. The CDR3 sequence: CSVGASGGRNEQFF. CDR3 nucleotides: TGCAGCGTTGGGGCTAGCGGGGGCCGGAATGAGCAGTTCTTC.

This clonotype was detected only a few times. The gene calls are TRBV6-2 or TRBV6-3 and TRBJ2-1, with D perhaps matching TRBD1 or TRBD2 (5 bases each). This CDR3 has 12 amino acids. Trimming pared 8 bases from V and 6 bases from J, leaving 11 bases between. Germline CDR1 reads MNHEY; CDR2 reads SVGEGT. CDR3 bases: TGTGCCAGCGAGGGACGCTCCAATGAGCAGTTCTTC. It encodes CASEGRSNEQFF.

The chain joins TRBV10-3 to TRBJ1-2, with 7 nucleotides matching TRBD1. The germline V gene encodes CDR1 ENHRY and CDR2 SYGVKD. This CDR3 comprises 15 residues. The trim removed 2 bases at V and 4 bases at J, leaving 7 bases unmatched. CDR3 loop: CAISEPGGSFYGYTF. The DNA for the CDR3 is TGTGCCATCAGTGAGCCAGGGGGGTCATTCTATGGCTACACCTTC.

The V call is TRBV6-5, the J call TRBJ1-2; the D gene is possibly TRBD1 (6 bases). Trimming removed 2 bases at V and 7 bases at J, with 11 bases between. This CDR3 is 13 amino acids long. Germline lookup yields CDR1 MNHEY and CDR2 SVGAGI. CDR3 region: CASSYNGQTGYTF. CDR3 nucleotides: TGTGCCAGCAGTTACAACGGACAGACTGGCTACACCTTC.

The chain combines TRBV29-1 with TRBJ2-3; D is unclear. The germline V and J ends were trimmed by 7 bases and 1 base, with 15 bases remaining between them. The germline V gene has CDR1 SQVTM and CDR2 ANQGSEA. This CDR3 region has 14 residues. CDR3 protein: CSAVDTTRTDTQYF. In nucleotides, the CDR3 is TGCAGCGCGGTCGACACCACCCGCACAGATACGCAGTATTTT.

The genes are TRBV7-2 and TRBJ2-3, with TRBD1 matching over 7 bases. The trim removed 5 bases at V and 1 base at J, leaving 12 bases unmatched. Germline V gene lookup returns CDR1 SGHTA and CDR2 FQGNSA. This CDR3 is built from 17 residues. As DNA, the CDR3 is TGTGCCAGCAGCCCCCAGGCGACAGGGAAGGGCACAGATACGCAGTATTTT. Amino acids: CASSPQATGKGTDTQYF.

This rearrangement joins TRBV30 to TRBJ2-5; the D gene is possibly TRBD2 (5 bases). TRBJ2-7 matches the DNA end more closely, so the J call is doubtful. CDR1 is GTSNPN, CDR2 SVGIG, per germline (reference sequence). The CDR3 extends over 13 amino acids. In nucleotides, the CDR3 is TGTGCCTGGGCGGACTGGCTGAACGGCGAGCAGTACTTC. Protein product: CAWADWLNGEQYF.

The chain is built from TRBV5-1 and TRBJ2-1; a weak D match, TRBD1 (6 bases). Germline V gene sequence: CDR1 SGHRS, CDR2 YFSETQ. This CDR3 is built from 13 residues. V dropped 4 bases and J dropped 7 bases, with 12 bases sitting between them. CDR3 sequence reads: CASSPSRGNEQFF. CDR3 coding DNA: TGCGCCAGCAGCCCCTCTAGGGGGAATGAGCAGTTCTTC. Variable domain in full (rest from reference TRBV5-1 and TRBJ2-1): KAGVTQTPRYLIKTRGQQVTLSCSPISGHRSVSWYQQTPGQGLQFLFEYFSETQRNKGNFPGRFSGRQFSNSRSEMNVSTLELGDSALYLCASSPSRGNEQFFGPGTRLTVL.

The chain uses TRBV4-1 and TRBJ2-3, with a weak D call TRBD1 (6 bases). Germline V gives CDR1 MGHRA, CDR2 YSYEKL. V dropped 2 bases and J dropped 2 bases, with 14 bases sitting between them. CDR3 size: 16 residues. CDR3 sequence (DNA): TGCGCCAGCAGCCAACCGGGACACCGTCACACAGATACGCAGTATTTT. This translates into CASSQPGHRHTDTQYF.

This chain joins TRBV7-9 and TRBJ2-7; 9 bases map to TRBD1. The CDR3 length is 13 residues. The V gene end was trimmed by 5 bases and the J gene end by 3 bases; junction bases not matched to a gene: 2. The V gene's germline CDR1 is SEHNR and CDR2 FQNEAQ (reference sequence). The CDR3 region has the DNA TGTGCCAGCAGCCAGACAGGGGGCTACGAGCAGTACTTC. As protein: CASSQTGGYEQYF. The full variable domain, rest sourced from reference TRBV7-9 and TRBJ2-7, is DTGVSQNPRHKITKRGQNVTFRCDPISEHNRLYWYRQTLGQGPEFLTYFQNEAQLEKSRLLSDRFSAERPKGSFSTLEIQRTEQGDSAMYLCASSQTGGYEQYFGPGTRLTVT.

This clonotype was seen more than once but under ten times. J is TRBJ2-7 and V is TRBV6-2 or TRBV6-3, with TRBD1 matching over 9 bases. V shed 9 bases and J 4 bases; nucleotides not matched to a gene: 10. The CDR3 is made up of 14 amino acids. From germline, CDR1 is MNHEY and CDR2 SVGEGT. Here the CDR3 reads CASSDGTGIYEQYF. Written as DNA, the CDR3 is TGTGCCAGTTCCGATGGGACAGGGATATACGAGCAGTACTTC.